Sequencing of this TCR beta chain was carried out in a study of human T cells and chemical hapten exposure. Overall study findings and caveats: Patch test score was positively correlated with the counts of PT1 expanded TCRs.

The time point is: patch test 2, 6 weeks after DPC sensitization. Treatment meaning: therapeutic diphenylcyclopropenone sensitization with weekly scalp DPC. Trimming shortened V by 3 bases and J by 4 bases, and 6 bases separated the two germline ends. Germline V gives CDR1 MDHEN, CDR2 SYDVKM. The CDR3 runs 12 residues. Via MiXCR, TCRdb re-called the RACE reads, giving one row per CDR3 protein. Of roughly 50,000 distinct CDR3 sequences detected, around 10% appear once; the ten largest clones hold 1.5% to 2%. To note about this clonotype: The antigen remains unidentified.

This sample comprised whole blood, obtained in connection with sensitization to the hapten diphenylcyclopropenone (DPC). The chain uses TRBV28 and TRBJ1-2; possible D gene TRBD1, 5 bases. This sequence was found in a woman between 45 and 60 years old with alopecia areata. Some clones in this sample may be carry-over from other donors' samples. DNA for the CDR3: TGTGCCAGCAGTTTTGGGGGCTATGGCTACACCTTC. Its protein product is CASSFGGYGYTF.